This entry features one T cell receptor beta chain sequence. This sample is drawn from a study of blood T cell repertoires in COVID-19. Study summary: The study drew acute and convalescent COVID-19 samples from the United States, Italy and Spain. The analysed material was cDNA or gDNA that came from T cells, B-cell-depleted T cells, or PBMCs.

In the study's own analysis: Amplified reference gene primers provided the basis for estimating nucleated cell counts. Measured with immunoSEQ multiplex PCR; TCRdb has only the in-frame clones, and not every one. That table gives V, J and clone size, and the DNA gave D and trimming. The data show roughly 60,000 clones, 80% to 85% seen once. Enrollment of patients from Seattle took place during active infection, with longitudinal follow-up. Trimming removed 10 bases at V and 9 bases at J, with 22 bases between. The CDR3 contains 14 residues. Germline CDR1 and CDR2: LNHDA and SQIVND (reference sequence).

The V and J genes are TRBV19 and TRBJ1-3, with a weak D call TRBD1 (5 bases). This TCR derives from a man in his sixties with COVID-19, enrolled during active disease. Sequenced material: peripheral blood. CDR3 loop: CATRQTTAGGTIYF. DNA of the CDR3: TGTGCCACAAGACAGACCACAGCCGGTGGCACCATATATTTT. The full variable domain, with the rest looked up from reference TRBV19 and TRBJ1-3, is DGGITQSPKYLFRKEGQNVTLSCEQNLNHDAMYWYRQDPGQGLRLIYYSQIVNDFQKGDIAEGYSVSREKKESFPLTVTSAQKNPTAFYLCATRQTTAGGTIYFGEGSWLTVV.